A single sample is the source of the 16 T cell receptor beta chains below, sequenced in a study of PD-L1 blockade in urothelial cancer. The time point is: pretreatment peripheral blood. Measured with immunoSEQ multiplex PCR; TCRdb has only the in-frame clones, and not every one. Of about 50,000 clones listed, around 84% were seen once; the top ten hold more than 3%. Specimen: PBMCs, collected around atezolizumab (anti-PD-L1) treatment. These TCRs come from an older man with urothelial cancer.

V and J are TRBV6-5 and TRBJ2-5; D might be TRBD2 (6 bases). This CDR3 comprises 12 residues. Germline CDR1 is MNHEY and CDR2 is SVGAGI. Trimming pared 9 bases from V and 4 bases from J, leaving 12 bases between. The CDR3 reads CASGGVGETQYF. The CDR3 DNA reads TGTGCCAGTGGAGGGGTAGGAGAGACCCAGTACTTC.

The chain couples TRBV7-9 to TRBJ1-6, with unresolved D. Trimming shortened V by 3 bases and J by 9 bases, and 12 bases separated the two germline ends. Germline V CDR1 and CDR2: SEHNR, FQNEAQ (reference sequence). This CDR3 is 14 amino acids long. Here the CDR3 DNA reads TGTGCCAGCAGCTTGAGGAATGTTGGTTCACCCCTCCACTTT. It is translated as CASSLRNVGSPLHF.

The CDR3, as DNA: TGTGCCAGCAGAGTAGCGGGGGGGTTAGATACGCAGTATTTT. The encoded protein is CASRVAGGLDTQYF. This rearrangement joins TRBV6-5 to TRBJ2-3; 11 bases align to TRBD2. The V gene's germline CDR1 is MNHEY and CDR2 SVGAGI. After removal of 6 bases from V and 5 bases from J, the junction contained 4 bases not matched to a gene. The CDR3 spans 14 residues.

CDR3 residues: CASSLAGSGQPQHF. The CDR3 nucleotides read TGTGCCAGCAGCTTAGCAGGGTCGGGTCAGCCCCAGCATTTT. The rearrangement joins TRBV11-2 to TRBJ1-5; possible D gene TRBD1, 5 bases. V lost 1 base to trimming and J lost 6 bases, with 10 bases between them. This CDR3 comprises 14 residues. Germline CDR1 reads SGHAT; CDR2 reads FQNNGV. The whole variable domain, filled in from reference TRBV11-2 and TRBJ1-5, reads EAGVAQSPRYKIIEKRQSVAFWCNPISGHATLYWYQQILGQGPKLLIQFQNNGVVDDSQLPKDRFSAERLKGVDSTLKIQPAKLEDSAVYLCASSLAGSGQPQHFGDGTRLSIL.

The chain joins TRBV19 to TRBJ2-6, with D tentatively TRBD1 (6 bases). Per germline, CDR1 LNHDA and CDR2 SQIVND (reference sequence). The ends were cut back, 7 bases at V and 2 bases at J, with 9 bases in the middle. This CDR3 is 14 amino acids long. CDR3 residues: CASTPGAGANVLTF. CDR3 in DNA: TGTGCCAGTACCCCAGGGGCTGGGGCCAACGTCCTGACTTTC.

The chain is built from TRBV5-4 and TRBJ2-7; D not certain. V lost 0 bases, J lost 2 bases, and 9 bases lay in between. The CDR3 totals 14 residues. Germline V gene sequence: CDR1 SGHNT, CDR2 YYREEE (reference sequence). CDR3 region: CASSLEAPPYEQYF. The DNA for the CDR3 is TGTGCCAGCAGCTTGGAAGCCCCCCCCTACGAGCAGTACTTC. The whole variable domain, remainder taken from reference TRBV5-4 and TRBJ2-7, is ETGVTQSPTHLIKTRGQQVTLRCSSQSGHNTVSWYQQALGQGPQFIFQYYREEENGRGNFPPRFSGLQFPNYSSELNVNALELDDSALYLCASSLEAPPYEQYFGPGTRLTVT.

The rearrangement joins TRBV30 to TRBJ1-5; 8 positions agree with TRBD1. Germline CDR1 GTSNPN, CDR2 SVGIG (reference sequence). The CDR3 runs to 18 residues. V gave up 0 bases and J gave up 0 bases; unmatched junction bases: 10. CDR3 residues: CAWSVRTGFINSNQPQHF. The CDR3 coding sequence is TGTGCCTGGAGTGTACGGACAGGGTTTATAAATAGCAATCAGCCCCAGCATTTT. The whole variable domain, remainder taken from reference TRBV30 and TRBJ1-5, is SQTIHQWPATLVQPVGSPLSLECTVEGTSNPNLYWYRQAAGRGLQLLFYSVGIGQISSEVPQNLSASRPQDRQFILSSKKLLLSDSGFYLCAWSVRTGFINSNQPQHFGDGTRLSIL.

CDR3 nucleotide sequence: TGTGCCAGCCGGGAGGGCCGGGAGGAGCAGTTCTTC. Its translation: CASREGREEQFF. The rearrangement uses TRBV28 and TRBJ2-1, with 8 bases fitting TRBD2. The CDR3 extends over 12 amino acids. V gave up 8 bases and J gave up 10 bases; unmatched junction bases: 7. The germline V gene encodes CDR1 MDHEN and CDR2 SYDVKM. Full variable domain (remainder filled in from reference TRBV28 and TRBJ2-1): DVKVTQSSRYLVKRTGEKVFLECVQDMDHENMFWYRQDPGLGLRLIYFSYDVKMKEKGDIPEGYSVSREKKERFSLILESASTNQTSMYLCASREGREEQFFGPGTRLTVL.

This chain joins TRBV29-1 and TRBJ1-1, with D uncertain. Germline V gene sequence: CDR1 SQVTM, CDR2 ANQGSEA. Trimming shortened V by 8 bases and J by 5 bases, and 27 bases separated the two germline ends. CDR3 size: 16 residues. The CDR3, as DNA: TGCAGCCCCTCCAAGAGAGTCGGGAGTTCGGGTACTGAAGCTTTCTTT. Amino acids: CSPSKRVGSSGTEAFF.

This clone was recorded once. V usage is TRBV5-1 and J usage is TRBJ1-5, with D maybe TRBD1 (6 bases). Germline V CDR1 and CDR2: SGHRS, YFSETQ. The CDR3 loop spans 18 amino acids. Trimming shortened V by 2 bases and J by 3 bases, and 21 bases separated the two germline ends. In DNA form, the CDR3 reads TGCGCCAGCAGCTTAAGTTTGATATGGGGGCCCCTCAATCAGCCCCAGCATTTT. Amino acid sequence: CASSLSLIWGPLNQPQHF.

This chain connects TRBV14 to TRBJ2-1; 8 bases fit TRBD2. J lost 8 bases, V lost 1 base, and 4 bases had no gene match. Per the germline V gene, CDR1 is SGHDN and CDR2 is FVKESK. There are 14 residues in the CDR3. The CDR3 DNA reads as TGTGCCAGCAGCCAAGTTGGGACTAGTGATGAGCAGTTCTTC. Protein: CASSQVGTSDEQFF.

This chain uses TRBV6-5 with TRBJ2-7, with D possibly matching TRBD1 (6 bases). Trimming stripped 7 bases from V and 0 bases from J, with 16 bases between. Germline-derived CDR1 and CDR2 are MNHEY and SVGAGI. This CDR3 has 15 amino acids. The CDR3 sequence: CASTHAGAGSYEQYF. DNA of the CDR3: TGTGCCAGCACCCACGCAGGGGCGGGCTCCTACGAGCAGTACTTC.

The chain couples TRBV28 to TRBJ2-3; 15 nucleotides match TRBD2. The V gene's germline CDR1 is MDHEN and CDR2 SYDVKM. The CDR3 is made up of 20 amino acids. The V segment lost 4 bases and the J segment 1 base; nucleotides outside the gene matches: 12. Here the CDR3 reads CASSSHPGLAGGLGTDTQYF. DNA for the CDR3: TGTGCCAGCAGTTCCCACCCAGGACTAGCGGGAGGGCTTGGCACAGATACGCAGTATTTT.

In its sample, this clone was seen once. The J gene is TRBJ2-7, the V gene TRBV5-1; D possibly corresponds to TRBD1 (5 bases). Per germline, CDR1 SGHRS and CDR2 YFSETQ. This CDR3 contains 16 residues. V was clipped by 6 bases and J by 2 bases, with 21 bases between them. CDR3 coding DNA: TGCGCCAGCACTCCGGGCTGGGGCCAAAGTACCTACGAGCAGTACTTC. Its translation is CASTPGWGQSTYEQYF.

The chain carries TRBV7-2 and TRBJ1-1; 8 nucleotides line up with TRBD1. The CDR3 sequence is 18 residues long. In germline, CDR1 is SGHTA, CDR2 FQGNSA. V trimming: 5 bases; J trimming: 0 bases; junction bases outside the gene matches: 14. Here the CDR3 DNA reads TGTGCCAGCAGCCTTCGTGCCGGGACAGGCCTTTTGAACACTGAAGCTTTCTTT. This codes for CASSLRAGTGLLNTEAFF.

The V gene is TRBV7-9, the J gene TRBJ1-2; no clear D. Germline CDR1 is SEHNR and CDR2 is FQNEAQ (reference sequence). The V end lost 2 bases, the J end lost 4 bases, and 5 bases lay between the germline ends. The CDR3 is 12 amino acids. The DNA for the CDR3 is TGTGCCAGCAGCTTACAGTCCTATGGCTACACCTTC. Translating it yields CASSLQSYGYTF.